The clone carrying this T cell receptor (beta chain) was seen a handful of times. V shed 1 base and J shed 5 bases, with 11 bases lying between them. This CDR3 is built from 14 residues. Germline V gene lookup returns CDR1 LNHDA and CDR2 SQIVND (reference sequence). These data are taken from a study of T cell repertoires in cytomegalovirus infection. TCRdb independently ran MiXCR on the reads; one entry per CDR3 protein. The sample has about 230,000 distinct CDR3 sequences, under 25% seen once. This TCR was sampled from a human donor in good health (CMV status not recorded). Some clones in this sample may be carry-over from other donors' samples. Sequencing used CD8+ T cells from PBMCs. This chain joins TRBV19 and TRBJ1-1; D possibly corresponds to TRBD1 (5 bases). The CDR3 is CASSIARAATEAFF. CDR3 DNA sequence: TGTGCCAGTAGTATAGCCAGGGCGGCGACTGAAGCTTTCTTT.